Below are 22 T cell receptor beta chains sequenced from a single sample in a study of molecular identifiers for immune sequencing clone quantification. TCRdb called the PCR reads again in MiXCR, with one record for every CDR3 protein. The sample holds about 510,000 distinct CDR3 sequences, about a fifth seen once. Sample: naive CD8+ T cells from blood, with Jurkat cell RNA spiked in. Subset in this sample: FACS-sorted CD8+CD4-CCR7+CD45RA+ naive T cells. Receptor source: a human donor in good health. Some libraries in this study had Jurkat cell RNA spiked in.

This clonotype was found a few times. The chain uses TRBV9 and TRBJ2-7; maybe TRBD2 (5 bases). The germline CDR1 and CDR2 sequences are SGDLS and YYNGEE. This CDR3 comprises 15 residues. Deletions cut 0 bases from V and 0 bases from J, with 10 bases between. This CDR3 reads CASSVGSGVSYEQYF. The CDR3 DNA follows: TGTGCCAGCAGCGTAGGAAGCGGAGTCTCCTACGAGCAGTACTTC.

For this clonotype: At one boundary the junction diverges from the germline segment, which might be a read error. The genes are TRBV7-2 and TRBJ2-1; tentative D call: TRBD1 (6 bases). CDR3 length equals 16 residues. Germline-derived CDR1 and CDR2 are SGHTA and FQGNSA. CDR3 amino acids: CASSSYRVQNYNDQFF. CDR3 in DNA: TGTGCCAGCAGCTCATACAGGGTACAGAACTACAATGACCAGTTCTTC.

This clonotype has just one count. Given a much more abundant clone one base away, this may be a read error. J is TRBJ1-2 and V is TRBV2; D is perhaps TRBD1 (5 bases). The V gene's germline CDR1 is SNHLY and CDR2 FYNNEI. The CDR3 spans 13 residues. The CDR3, as DNA: TGTGCCAGCAGTAAAGCGCAGGGCTATGGCTACACCTTC. It yields the protein CASSKAQGYGYTF.

Regarding this clonotype: A much larger clone is a single base away; this may be a read error. This chain uses TRBV7-9 with TRBJ1-1; D gene ambiguous. Germline values: CDR1 SEHNR, CDR2 FQNEAQ (reference sequence). Trimming took 7 bases from V and 8 from J, leaving 20 bases between them. The length of the CDR3 is 14 residues. For the CDR3, the DNA is TGTGCCAGCACCGGCCCCGGGTCGAACGGGGAAGCTTTCTTT. Residues: CASTGPGSNGEAFF.

This clonotype was counted at least ten times. This chain uses TRBV27 with TRBJ2-7; the D gene is possibly TRBD2 (5 bases). The CDR3 spans 16 residues. CDR1 and CDR2 from the germline V gene are MNHEY and SMNVEV (reference sequence). Trimming stripped 2 bases from V and 3 bases from J, with 17 bases between. CDR3 sequence (DNA): TGTGCCAGCAGTTTAATGGGCCCCTCGGGAAGCTACGAGCAGTACTTC. Its protein is CASSLMGPSGSYEQYF.

This rearrangement joins TRBV7-9 to TRBJ2-7, with 9 bases lining up with TRBD1. CDR1 and CDR2 from the germline V gene are SEHNR and FQNEAQ (reference sequence). With 5 bases clipped from V and 6 bases from J, the junction kept 5 bases outside the gene matches. This CDR3 contains 13 residues. The CDR3 spells CASSEGQGGEQYF. CDR3 in DNA: TGTGCCAGCAGCGAGGGACAGGGAGGCGAGCAGTACTTC.

This clonotype was recorded many times. J is TRBJ2-4 and V is TRBV21-1; TRBD2 reflects the table's D call only, with no check against the DNA. TRBV21-1 is a recognized pseudogene. There are 12 residues in the CDR3. CDR3 DNA: TGTGCCAGCAGCAACGAAGTACCGCTAGAGTACTTC. It specifies CASSNEVPLEYF.

This clonotype was observed many times. The V and J genes are TRBV29-1 and TRBJ2-7; possible D gene TRBD2, 6 bases. Germline V lookup: CDR1 SQVTM, CDR2 ANQGSEA. Trimming pared 3 bases from V and 2 bases from J, leaving 8 bases between. The CDR3 runs to 12 residues. CDR3 nucleotide sequence: TGCAGCGTTGAGCGGGGCCCCTACGAGCAGTACTTC. As protein: CSVERGPYEQYF.

V gene TRBV6-2 or TRBV6-3 combines with J gene TRBJ1-5; 7 bases map to TRBD1. The CDR3 has 17 residues. Germline-derived CDR1 and CDR2 are MNHEY and SVGEGT. V gave up 5 bases and J gave up 0 bases; unmatched junction bases: 10. The CDR3 DNA sequence: TGTGCCAGCAGTCATAGTGGGACAGCGTATAGCAATCAGCCCCAGCATTTT. This encodes CASSHSGTAYSNQPQHF.

As for this clonotype: A much more abundant neighbour one base away suggests this may be a read error. The chain is built from TRBV7-3 and TRBJ2-3; the D gene is possibly TRBD1 (5 bases). The J call may not be correct, given that the DNA end is closer to TRBJ1-5. The germline V gene has CDR1 SGHTA and CDR2 FQGTGA. The length of the CDR3 is 14 residues. In DNA form, the CDR3 reads TGTGCCAGCAGCCTCAATGGGGGGTCCGATACGCAGCATTTT. This translates into CASSLNGGSDTQHF.

The chain recombines TRBV25-1 with TRBJ1-6; no clear D. The CDR3 is 13 amino acids. V was pared by 1 base and J by 9 bases, with 7 bases between. Germline V gene sequence: CDR1 MGHDK, CDR2 SYGVNS. The CDR3 here is CASSESTGSPLHF. The CDR3 DNA reads TGTGCCAGCAGTGAATCTACCGGTTCACCCCTCCACTTT.

This clonotype was found many times. This rearrangement joins TRBV7-2 to TRBJ2-5; D uncertain. Trimming pared 3 bases from V and 1 base from J, leaving 6 bases between. Germline-derived CDR1 and CDR2 are SGHTA and FQGNSA. The CDR3 sequence is 13 residues long. The CDR3 nucleotides are TGTGCCAGCAGCTTCCCCATCCAAGAGACCCAGTACTTC. Its translation: CASSFPIQETQYF.

This chain connects TRBV2 to TRBJ2-7; D gene uncertain. CDR1 SNHLY and CDR2 FYNNEI come from the germline V gene. Between the trimmed V and J ends, which lost 2 bases and 4 bases, there was a span of 9 bases. The CDR3 has 13 residues. This CDR3 is CASSEYLTYEQYF. The CDR3 coding sequence is TGTGCCAGCAGTGAATATTTGACATACGAGCAGTACTTC. The complete variable domain, with remaining parts taken from reference TRBV2 and TRBJ2-7, reads EPEVTQTPSHQVTQMGQEVILRCVPISNHLYFYWYRQILGQKVEFLVSFYNNEISEKSEIFDDQFSVERPDGSNFTLKIRSTKLEDSAMYFCASSEYLTYEQYFGPGTRLTVT.

This clonotype was recorded at least ten times. The J gene is TRBJ2-7, the V gene TRBV5-1; D possibly corresponds to TRBD2 (6 bases). Trimming shortened V by 0 bases and J by 2 bases, and 12 bases separated the two germline ends. CDR3 length equals 15 residues. Germline V gene lookup returns CDR1 SGHRS and CDR2 YFSETQ. CDR3 amino acids: CASSLAPSDTYEQYF. CDR3 DNA: TGCGCCAGCAGCTTGGCCCCTAGCGATACCTACGAGCAGTACTTC.

At least ten counts were recorded for this clonotype. The gene calls are TRBV7-6 and TRBJ2-3; 7 bases are a match to TRBD1. The CDR3 is 17 residues long. The germline V gene encodes CDR1 SGHVS and CDR2 FNYEAQ. V lost 2 bases, J lost 2 bases, and 10 bases stayed unmatched. The CDR3 bases are TGTGCCAGCAGCTTACAAGGGACAGACCCCATCACAGATACGCAGTATTTT. Translation gives CASSLQGTDPITDTQYF.

This chain connects TRBV30 to TRBJ2-7, with D maybe TRBD1 (7 bases). Germline lookup yields CDR1 GTSNPN and CDR2 SVGIG (reference sequence). There are 12 residues in the CDR3. V was shortened by 7 bases and J by 2 bases, with 12 bases between the two germline ends. This CDR3 reads CAFGRGAYEQYF. In DNA, the CDR3 is TGTGCCTTTGGCAGGGGGGCCTACGAGCAGTACTTC.

This clonotype was picked up many times. This chain uses TRBV4-3 with TRBJ1-1; tentatively, D is TRBD1 (6 bases). The CDR3 covers 13 residues. Trimming left V 4 bases short and J 2 bases short, with 8 bases between. Germline V gene lookup returns CDR1 LGHNA and CDR2 YSLEER. CDR3 sequence reads: CASSLGHNTEAFF. The CDR3 DNA sequence: TGCGCCAGCAGCCTGGGACATAACACTGAAGCTTTCTTT.

This clonotype was recorded a few times. The chain joins TRBV7-9 to TRBJ2-1, with TRBD1 as a possible D gene (6 bases). The CDR3 consists of 16 residues. Germline assignment: CDR1 SEHNR and CDR2 FQNEAQ (reference sequence). V lost 5 bases and J lost 2, with 16 bases in between. The CDR3 region has the DNA TGTGCCAGCAGCCCGATCACAGGGATCGCCTACAATGAGCAGTTCTTC. Its translation is CASSPITGIAYNEQFF.

The CDR3 nucleotides are TGTGCCAGCAGTGACTTGTTGGCAGGAGGAACAGATACGCAGTATTTT. This codes for CASSDLLAGGTDTQYF. The chain recombines TRBV27 with TRBJ2-3; possibly TRBD2 for D (5 bases). V gave up 5 bases and J gave up 3 bases, with 18 bases separating them. Germline CDR1 reads MNHEY; CDR2 reads SMNVEV (reference sequence). The CDR3 length is 16 residues.

This clonotype has only a few counts. This chain connects TRBV2 to TRBJ2-1; 13 bases line up with TRBD2. The germline gives CDR1 SNHLY, CDR2 FYNNEI. The CDR3 contains 16 residues. Trimming removed 6 bases from V and 1 base from J; junction bases left unmatched: 3. The CDR3 sequence is CASRATSGRSYNEQFF. DNA for the CDR3: TGTGCCAGCAGAGCGACTAGCGGGAGGTCCTACAATGAGCAGTTCTTC.

This rearrangement joins TRBV5-1 to TRBJ1-1, with 11 bases lining up with TRBD1. The CDR3 is made up of 15 amino acids. Germline V gene data show CDR1 as SGHRS and CDR2 as YFSETQ. J gave up 5 bases and V 3 bases, and 6 bases lay outside the gene matches. The CDR3 sequence is CASSSGDRGKTEAFF. The CDR3 nucleotides read TGCGCCAGCAGCTCTGGGGACAGGGGGAAAACTGAAGCTTTCTTT. The variable domain in full, with the rest retrieved from reference TRBV5-1 and TRBJ1-1, is KAGVTQTPRYLIKTRGQQVTLSCSPISGHRSVSWYQQTPGQGLQFLFEYFSETQRNKGNFPGRFSGRQFSNSRSEMNVSTLELGDSALYLCASSSGDRGKTEAFFGQGTRLTVV.

CDR3 nucleotide sequence: TGCGCCAGCAGCCTAGGGAAGGGTGGTCAGCCCCAGCATTTT. It translates to CASSLGKGGQPQHF. The rearrangement links TRBV4-1 to TRBJ1-5, with unresolved D. The germline V and J ends were trimmed by 4 bases and 6 bases, with 13 bases remaining between them. The CDR3 has 14 amino acids. The V gene's germline CDR1 is MGHRA and CDR2 YSYEKL.